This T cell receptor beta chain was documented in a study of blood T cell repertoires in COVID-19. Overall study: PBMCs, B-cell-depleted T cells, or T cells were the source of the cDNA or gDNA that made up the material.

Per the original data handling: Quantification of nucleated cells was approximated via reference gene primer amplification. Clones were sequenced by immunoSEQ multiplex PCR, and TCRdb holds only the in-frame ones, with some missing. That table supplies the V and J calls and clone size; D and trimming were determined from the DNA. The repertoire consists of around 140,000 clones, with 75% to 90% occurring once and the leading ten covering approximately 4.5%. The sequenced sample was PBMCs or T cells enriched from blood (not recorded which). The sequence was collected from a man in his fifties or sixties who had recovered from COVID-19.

The CDR3 DNA is TGTGCCAGCAGCCCCAAGGTCGGGGGGAACACTGAAGCTTTCTTT. Translated: CASSPKVGGNTEAFF. The chain recombines TRBV7-6 with TRBJ1-1; weak D call: TRBD1 (5 bases). The CDR3 is made up of 15 amino acids. V dropped 5 bases and J dropped 1 base, with 14 bases sitting between them. Germline V gene lookup returns CDR1 SGHVS and CDR2 FNYEAQ. The full variable domain, rest sourced from reference TRBV7-6 and TRBJ1-1, is GAGVSQSPRYKVTKRGQDVALRCDPISGHVSLYWYRQALGQGPEFLTYFNYEAQQDKSGLPNDRFSAERPEGSISTLTIQRTEQRDSAMYRCASSPKVGGNTEAFFGQGTRLTVV.